Presented here are 10 T cell receptor beta chains from one specimen sequenced in a study of vaccination effects on CD4 cells after COVID-19. Generated by immunoSEQ multiplex PCR, the TCRdb table keeps only in-frame clones and is missing some. This table has tens of thousands of clones, roughly two thirds appearing once. Their antigens remain unidentified. Using viral peptide pools, the ViraFEST assay grew out antigen-specific CD4+ T cells prior to sequencing. It was after approximately 11 days of culture that CD4+ T cells were isolated. Nobody among the vaccine recipients had prior SARS-CoV-2 infection (nucleocapsid antibodies were negative). Here the sequenced sample was CD4+ T cells from PBMCs cultured with SARS-CoV-2 spike peptides, taken before COVID-19 vaccination. The receptor set was obtained from a human donor who received a COVID-19 vaccine.

The chain is built from TRBV9 and TRBJ2-7; D is uncertain. The CDR3 extends over 13 amino acids. Germline loops: CDR1 SGDLS, CDR2 YYNGEE. V was cut by 3 bases and J by 6 bases, with 13 bases left in between. The CDR3 here is CASSEAPSSEQYF. CDR3 bases: TGTGCCAGCAGCGAGGCCCCAAGCAGCGAGCAGTACTTC. The full variable domain, with the rest looked up from reference TRBV9 and TRBJ2-7, is DSGVTQTPKHLITATGQRVTLRCSPRSGDLSVYWYQQSLDQGLQFLIQYYNGEERAKGNILERFSAQQFPDLHSELNLSSLELGDSALYFCASSEAPSSEQYFGPGTRLTVT.

This chain connects TRBV27 to TRBJ2-1, with TRBD2 matching over 16 bases. The ends lost 5 bases at V and 8 bases at J; junction bases unmatched: 9. CDR1 is MNHEY, CDR2 SMNVEV, per germline (reference sequence). The CDR3 is 17 residues long. As DNA, the CDR3 is TGTGCCAGCAGTCCGGGGACTAGCGGGAGGGGCGTCGATGAGCAGTTCTTC. This gives the protein CASSPGTSGRGVDEQFF.

The chain uses TRBV7-3 and TRBJ1-2; D not resolved. The germline gives CDR1 SGHTA, CDR2 FQGTGA. Deletions cut 1 base from V and 7 bases from J, with 13 bases between. This CDR3 has 14 amino acids. CDR3 amino acids: CASSLSVGGSGYTF. DNA for the CDR3: TGTGCCAGCAGCTTAAGTGTCGGAGGGTCTGGCTACACCTTC. The variable domain in full, with the rest retrieved from reference TRBV7-3 and TRBJ1-2, is GAGVSQTPSNKVTEKGKYVELRCDPISGHTALYWYRQSLGQGPEFLIYFQGTGAADDSGLPNDRFFAVRPEGSVSTLKIQRTERGDSAVYLCASSLSVGGSGYTFGSGTRLTVV.

The rearrangement joins TRBV5-1 to TRBJ1-6; D is unresolved. The V end lost 1 base, the J end lost 5 bases, and 10 bases lay between the germline ends. The CDR3 spans 15 residues. Germline V gene data show CDR1 as SGHRS and CDR2 as YFSETQ. The CDR3 DNA is TGCGCCAGCAGCTTGAGGGCAGGCAATAATTCACCCCTCCACTTT. Its translation: CASSLRAGNNSPLHF.

This clone occurred once. The chain links TRBV2 to TRBJ1-5; 11 bases agree with TRBD1. V lost 5 bases and J lost 6; bases outside the gene matches: 6. This CDR3 comprises 15 residues. Germline values: CDR1 SNHLY, CDR2 FYNNEI. CDR3 sequence: CASSWTGGGGQPQHF. Written as DNA, the CDR3 is TGTGCCAGCAGTTGGACAGGGGGCGGTGGTCAGCCCCAGCATTTT.

The gene calls are TRBV11-3 and TRBJ2-2; 8 nucleotides align to TRBD2. Losses at the gene ends were 4 bases for V and 1 base for J; bases not matched to a gene: 8. This CDR3 region has 17 residues. Germline CDR1 SGHNT, CDR2 YENEEA. The CDR3: CASSSPGGGRNTGELFF. CDR3 nucleotides: TGTGCCAGCAGCTCCCCGGGAGGGGGGAGGAACACCGGGGAGCTGTTTTTT.

Concerning this clone itself: The same CDR3 is also encoded by other DNA sequences in this sample. This rearrangement joins TRBV9 to TRBJ2-5; D ambiguous. Trimming left V 5 bases short and J 0 bases short, with 5 bases between. This CDR3 region has 12 residues. Germline loops: CDR1 SGDLS, CDR2 YYNGEE. In DNA form, the CDR3 reads TGTGCCAGCAGTCCTGACCAAGAGACCCAGTACTTC. Its translation: CASSPDQETQYF. Based on the CDR3 plus reference TRBV9 and TRBJ2-5, the full variable domain is DSGVTQTPKHLITATGQRVTLRCSPRSGDLSVYWYQQSLDQGLQFLIQYYNGEERAKGNILERFSAQQFPDLHSELNLSSLELGDSALYFCASSPDQETQYFGPGTRLLVL.

The J gene is TRBJ1-2, the V gene TRBV6-1; D unclear. Germline V gene data show CDR1 as MNHNS and CDR2 as SASEGT. V was trimmed by 6 bases and J by 4 bases, leaving 21 bases between them. The CDR3 extends over 16 amino acids. CDR3 DNA: TGTGCCAGCAGGGAAAAGGACTCTCAGAGGTCCTATGGCTACACCTTC. Translated: CASREKDSQRSYGYTF.

This chain joins TRBV7-9 and TRBJ2-5; 9 bases are a match to TRBD2. The germline gives CDR1 SEHNR, CDR2 FQNEAQ (reference sequence). This CDR3 region has 15 residues. The J segment lost 5 bases and the V segment lost 3 bases, leaving 7 bases of the junction unmatched. The CDR3 DNA is TGTGCCAGCAGCTTCGGAGCGGGAGGTGAGGAGACCCAGTACTTC. This translates into CASSFGAGGEETQYF. Variable domain in full (rest from reference TRBV7-9 and TRBJ2-5): DTGVSQNPRHKITKRGQNVTFRCDPISEHNRLYWYRQTLGQGPEFLTYFQNEAQLEKSRLLSDRFSAERPKGSFSTLEIQRTEQGDSAMYLCASSFGAGGEETQYFGPGTRLLVL.

The gene calls are TRBV6-5 and TRBJ2-1; 14 bases match TRBD2. CDR1 MNHEY and CDR2 SVGAGI come from the germline V gene. The CDR3 extends over 16 amino acids. V was clipped by 4 bases and J by 6 bases; unmatched bases: 5. The CDR3 loop reads CASSSLTSGRVNEQFF. DNA for the CDR3: TGTGCCAGCAGTTCTCTGACTAGCGGGAGGGTCAATGAGCAGTTCTTC.